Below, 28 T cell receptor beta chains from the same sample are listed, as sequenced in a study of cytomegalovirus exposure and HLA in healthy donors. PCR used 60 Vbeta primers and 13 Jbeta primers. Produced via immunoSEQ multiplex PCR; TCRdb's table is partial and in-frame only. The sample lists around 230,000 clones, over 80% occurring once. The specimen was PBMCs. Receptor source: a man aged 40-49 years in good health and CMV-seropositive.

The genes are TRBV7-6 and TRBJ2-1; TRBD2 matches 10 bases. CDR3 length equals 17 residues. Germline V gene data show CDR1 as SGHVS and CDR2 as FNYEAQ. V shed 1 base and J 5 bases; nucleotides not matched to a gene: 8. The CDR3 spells CASSLGPWTSGNNEQFF. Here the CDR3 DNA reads TGTGCCAGCAGCTTAGGACCTTGGACTAGCGGAAACAATGAGCAGTTCTTC.

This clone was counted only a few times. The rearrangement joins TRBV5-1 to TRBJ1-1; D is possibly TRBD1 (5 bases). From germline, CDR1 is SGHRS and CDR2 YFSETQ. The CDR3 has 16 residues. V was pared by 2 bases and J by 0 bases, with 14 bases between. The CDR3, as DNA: TGCGCCAGCAGCTTTGCAGGGATTCTTATGAACACTGAAGCTTTCTTT. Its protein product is CASSFAGILMNTEAFF.

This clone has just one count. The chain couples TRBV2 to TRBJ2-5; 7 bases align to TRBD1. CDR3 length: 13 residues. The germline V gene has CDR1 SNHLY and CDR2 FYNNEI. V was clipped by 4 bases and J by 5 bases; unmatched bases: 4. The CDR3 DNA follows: TGTGCCAGCAGTGGAGGGGGCCGGGAGACCCAGTACTTC. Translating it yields CASSGGGRETQYF.

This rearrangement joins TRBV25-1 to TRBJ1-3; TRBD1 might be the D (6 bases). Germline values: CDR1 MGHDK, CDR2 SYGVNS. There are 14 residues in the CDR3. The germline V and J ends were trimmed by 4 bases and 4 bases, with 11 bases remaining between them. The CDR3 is CASSAPGDGNTIYF. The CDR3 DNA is TGTGCCAGCAGTGCTCCAGGGGACGGAAACACCATATATTTT.

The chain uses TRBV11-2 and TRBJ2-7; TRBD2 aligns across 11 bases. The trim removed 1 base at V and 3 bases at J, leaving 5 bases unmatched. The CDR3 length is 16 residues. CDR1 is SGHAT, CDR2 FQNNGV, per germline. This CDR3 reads CASSLALAGVVYEQYF. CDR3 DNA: TGTGCCAGCAGCTTAGCACTAGCGGGAGTTGTCTACGAGCAGTACTTC.

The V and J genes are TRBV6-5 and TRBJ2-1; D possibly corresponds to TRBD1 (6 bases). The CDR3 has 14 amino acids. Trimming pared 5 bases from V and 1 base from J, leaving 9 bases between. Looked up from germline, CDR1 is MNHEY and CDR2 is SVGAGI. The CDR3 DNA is TGTGCCAGCAGTCGGGACATATCCTACAATGAGCAGTTCTTC. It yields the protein CASSRDISYNEQFF.

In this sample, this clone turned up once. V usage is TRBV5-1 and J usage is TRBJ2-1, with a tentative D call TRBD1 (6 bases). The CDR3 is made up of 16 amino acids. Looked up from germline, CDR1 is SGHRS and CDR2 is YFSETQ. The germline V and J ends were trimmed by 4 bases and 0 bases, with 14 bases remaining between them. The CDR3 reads CASSPEGQNSYNEQFF. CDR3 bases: TGCGCCAGCAGCCCGGAAGGACAGAACTCCTACAATGAGCAGTTCTTC. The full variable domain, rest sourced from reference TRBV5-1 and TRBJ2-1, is KAGVTQTPRYLIKTRGQQVTLSCSPISGHRSVSWYQQTPGQGLQFLFEYFSETQRNKGNFPGRFSGRQFSNSRSEMNVSTLELGDSALYLCASSPEGQNSYNEQFFGPGTRLTVL.

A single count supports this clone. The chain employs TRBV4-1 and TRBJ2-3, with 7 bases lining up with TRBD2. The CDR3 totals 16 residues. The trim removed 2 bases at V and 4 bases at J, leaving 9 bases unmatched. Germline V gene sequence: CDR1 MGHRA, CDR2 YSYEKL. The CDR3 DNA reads TGCGCCAGCAGCCAAACAAGCGGGATCGCGGCAGATACGCAGTATTTT. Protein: CASSQTSGIAADTQYF.

The CDR3 protein is CASSLEGRHFSYEQYV. CDR3 nucleotide sequence: TGTGCCAGCAGCTTAGAAGGCAGGCATTTCTCCTACGAGCAGTACGTC. The chain couples TRBV7-8 to TRBJ2-7; unclear D gene. V lost 1 base and J 0 bases, leaving 13 bases between the germline ends. The CDR3 is made up of 16 amino acids. Germline CDR1 reads SGHVS; CDR2 reads FQNEAQ.

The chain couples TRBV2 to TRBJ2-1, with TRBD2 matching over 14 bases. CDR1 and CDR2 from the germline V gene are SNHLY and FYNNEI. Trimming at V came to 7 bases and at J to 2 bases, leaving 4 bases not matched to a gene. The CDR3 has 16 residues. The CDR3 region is CASTRLAGGPYNEQFF. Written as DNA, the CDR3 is TGTGCCAGCACTCGACTAGCGGGAGGGCCCTACAATGAGCAGTTCTTC.

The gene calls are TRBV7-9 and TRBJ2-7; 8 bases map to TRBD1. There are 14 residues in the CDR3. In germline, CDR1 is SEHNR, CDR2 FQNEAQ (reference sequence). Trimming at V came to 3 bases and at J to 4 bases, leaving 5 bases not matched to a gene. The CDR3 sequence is CASSFGQGTYEQYF. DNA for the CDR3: TGTGCCAGCAGCTTTGGACAGGGCACTTACGAGCAGTACTTC.

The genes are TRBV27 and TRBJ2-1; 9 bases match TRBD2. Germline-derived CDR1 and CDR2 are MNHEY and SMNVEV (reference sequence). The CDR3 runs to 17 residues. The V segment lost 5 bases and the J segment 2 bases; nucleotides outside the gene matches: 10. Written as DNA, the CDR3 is TGTGCCAGCAGTCTACACATAGCGGGAGTTCCCTACAATGAGCAGTTCTTC. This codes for CASSLHIAGVPYNEQFF.

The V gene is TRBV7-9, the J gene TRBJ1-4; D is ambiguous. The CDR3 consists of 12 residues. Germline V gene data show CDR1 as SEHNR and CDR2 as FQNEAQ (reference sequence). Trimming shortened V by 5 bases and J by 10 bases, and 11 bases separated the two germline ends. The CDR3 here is CASSRFEGKLFF. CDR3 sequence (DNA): TGTGCCAGCAGCCGCTTTGAGGGAAAACTGTTTTTT. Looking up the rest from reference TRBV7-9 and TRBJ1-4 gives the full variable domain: DTGVSQNPRHKITKRGQNVTFRCDPISEHNRLYWYRQTLGQGPEFLTYFQNEAQLEKSRLLSDRFSAERPKGSFSTLEIQRTEQGDSAMYLCASSRFEGKLFFGSGTQLSVL.

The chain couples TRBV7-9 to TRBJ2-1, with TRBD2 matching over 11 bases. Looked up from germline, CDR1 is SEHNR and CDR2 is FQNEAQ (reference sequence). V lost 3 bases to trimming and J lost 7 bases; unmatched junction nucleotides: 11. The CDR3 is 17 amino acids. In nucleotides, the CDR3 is TGTGCCAGCAGCTTTGCCCAGACTAGCGGGGAGGGTAATGAGCAGTTCTTC. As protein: CASSFAQTSGEGNEQFF.

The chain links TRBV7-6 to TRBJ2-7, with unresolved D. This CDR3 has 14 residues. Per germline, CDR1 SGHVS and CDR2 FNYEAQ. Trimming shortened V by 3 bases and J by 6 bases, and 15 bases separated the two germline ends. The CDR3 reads CASSFIPKSPEQYF. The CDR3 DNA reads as TGTGCCAGCAGCTTTATACCAAAAAGCCCCGAGCAGTACTTC.

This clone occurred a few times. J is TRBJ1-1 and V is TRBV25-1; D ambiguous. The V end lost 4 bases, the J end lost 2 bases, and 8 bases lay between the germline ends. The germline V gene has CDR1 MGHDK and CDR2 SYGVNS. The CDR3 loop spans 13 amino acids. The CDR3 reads CASSGRHNTEAFF. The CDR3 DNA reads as TGTGCCAGCAGTGGTAGACACAACACTGAAGCTTTCTTT. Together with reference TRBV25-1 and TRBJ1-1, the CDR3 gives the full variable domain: EADIYQTPRYLVIGTGKKITLECSQTMGHDKMYWYQQDPGMELHLIHYSYGVNSTEKGDLSSESTVSRIRTEHFPLTLESARPSHTSQYLCASSGRHNTEAFFGQGTRLTVV.

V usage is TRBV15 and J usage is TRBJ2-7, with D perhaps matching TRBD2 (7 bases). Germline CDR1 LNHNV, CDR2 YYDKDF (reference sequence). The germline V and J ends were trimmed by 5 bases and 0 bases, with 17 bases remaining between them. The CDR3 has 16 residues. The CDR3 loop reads CATSRRGGRASYEQYF. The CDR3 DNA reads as TGTGCCACCAGCCGAAGAGGGGGGAGGGCCTCCTACGAGCAGTACTTC.

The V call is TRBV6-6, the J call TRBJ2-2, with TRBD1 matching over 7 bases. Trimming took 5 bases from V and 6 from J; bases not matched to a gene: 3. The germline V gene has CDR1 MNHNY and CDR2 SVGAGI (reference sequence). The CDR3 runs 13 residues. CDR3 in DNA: TGTGCCAGCAGTCAGACAGGGTCCGGGGAGCTGTTTTTT. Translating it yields CASSQTGSGELFF.

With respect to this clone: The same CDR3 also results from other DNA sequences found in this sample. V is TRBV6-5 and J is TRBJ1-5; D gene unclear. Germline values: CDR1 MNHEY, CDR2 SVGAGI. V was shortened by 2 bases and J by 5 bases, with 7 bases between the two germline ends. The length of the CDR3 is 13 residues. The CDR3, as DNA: TGTGCCAGCAGTTACAGCCGTGATCAGCCCCAGCATTTT. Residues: CASSYSRDQPQHF.

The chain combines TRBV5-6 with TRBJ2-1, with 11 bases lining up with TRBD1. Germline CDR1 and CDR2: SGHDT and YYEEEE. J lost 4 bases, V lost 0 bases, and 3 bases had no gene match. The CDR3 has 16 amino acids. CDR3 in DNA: TGTGCCAGCAGCTTGGCCGGGACAGGGGGGTACAATGAGCAGTTCTTC. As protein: CASSLAGTGGYNEQFF.

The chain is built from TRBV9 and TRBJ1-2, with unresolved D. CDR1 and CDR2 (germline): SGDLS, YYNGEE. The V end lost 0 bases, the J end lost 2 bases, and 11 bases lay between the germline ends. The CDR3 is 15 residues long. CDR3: CASSVALEGNYGYTF. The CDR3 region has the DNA TGTGCCAGCAGCGTAGCTCTGGAGGGCAACTATGGCTACACCTTC.

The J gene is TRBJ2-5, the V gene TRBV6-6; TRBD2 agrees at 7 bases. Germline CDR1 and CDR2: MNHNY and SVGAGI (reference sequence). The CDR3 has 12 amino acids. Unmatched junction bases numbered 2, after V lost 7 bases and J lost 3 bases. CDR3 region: CASKTSEETQYF. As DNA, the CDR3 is TGTGCCAGCAAAACTAGCGAAGAGACCCAGTACTTC.

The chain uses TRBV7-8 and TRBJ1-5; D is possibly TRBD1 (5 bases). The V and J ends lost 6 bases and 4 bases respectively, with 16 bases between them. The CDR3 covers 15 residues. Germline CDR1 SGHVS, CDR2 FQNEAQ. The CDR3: CASSIAPGTNQPQHF. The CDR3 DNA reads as TGTGCCAGCAGTATCGCCCCAGGGACTAATCAGCCCCAGCATTTT.

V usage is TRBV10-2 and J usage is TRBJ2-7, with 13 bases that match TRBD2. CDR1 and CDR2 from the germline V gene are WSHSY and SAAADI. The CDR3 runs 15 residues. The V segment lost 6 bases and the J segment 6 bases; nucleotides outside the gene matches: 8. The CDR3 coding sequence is TGCGCCAGCAGCGATTGGACTAGCGGGAGCGGCGAGCAGTACGTC. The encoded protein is CASSDWTSGSGEQYV.

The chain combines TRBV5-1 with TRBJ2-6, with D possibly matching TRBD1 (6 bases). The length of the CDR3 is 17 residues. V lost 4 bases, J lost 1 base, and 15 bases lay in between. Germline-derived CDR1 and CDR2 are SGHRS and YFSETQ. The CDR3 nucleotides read TGCGCCAGCAGCATGACAGGTGGTTCTTCTGGGGCCAACGTCCTGACTTTC. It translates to CASSMTGGSSGANVLTF.

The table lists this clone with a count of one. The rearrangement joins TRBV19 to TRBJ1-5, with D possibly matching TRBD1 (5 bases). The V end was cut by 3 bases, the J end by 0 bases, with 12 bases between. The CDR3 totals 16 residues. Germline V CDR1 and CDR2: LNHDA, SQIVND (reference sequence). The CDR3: CASSMPGPGSNQPQHF. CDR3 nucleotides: TGTGCCAGTAGTATGCCAGGGCCTGGTAGCAATCAGCCCCAGCATTTT. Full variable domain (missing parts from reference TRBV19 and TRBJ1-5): DGGITQSPKYLFRKEGQNVTLSCEQNLNHDAMYWYRQDPGQGLRLIYYSQIVNDFQKGDIAEGYSVSREKKESFPLTVTSAQKNPTAFYLCASSMPGPGSNQPQHFGDGTRLSIL.

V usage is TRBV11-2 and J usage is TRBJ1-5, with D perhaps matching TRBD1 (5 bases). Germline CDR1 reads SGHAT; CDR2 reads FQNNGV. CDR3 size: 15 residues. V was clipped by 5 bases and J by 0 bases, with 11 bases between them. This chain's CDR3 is CASSPLGASNQPQHF. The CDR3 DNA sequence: TGTGCCAGCAGCCCCTTAGGGGCTAGCAATCAGCCCCAGCATTTT.

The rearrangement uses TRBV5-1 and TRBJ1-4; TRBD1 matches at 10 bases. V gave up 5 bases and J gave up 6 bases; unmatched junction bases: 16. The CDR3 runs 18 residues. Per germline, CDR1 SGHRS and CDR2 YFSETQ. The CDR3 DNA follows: TGCGCCAGCAGATACGGACAGGGGGAGGCGGGGGCCTATGAAAAACTGTTTTTT. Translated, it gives CASRYGQGEAGAYEKLFF.